Listed here are 29 T cell receptor beta chains from one sample, sequenced in a study of T cell responses to AZD1222 COVID-19 vaccine. Here immunoSEQ multiplex PCR was the method, and the copy in TCRdb shows in-frame clones only, minus some. The table records approximately 150,000 clones, about 92% of them present only once. Sequencing was performed on peripheral blood, taken 28 days after the second AZD1222 dose. The origin of the receptors is an adult who received the AZD1222 COVID-19 vaccine.

CDR3 sequence reads: CATSRDPATEAFF. CDR3 coding DNA: TGTGCCACCAGCAGAGACCCTGCCACTGAAGCTTTCTTT. The chain joins TRBV15 to TRBJ1-1; D call uncertain. Germline V gene data show CDR1 as LNHNV and CDR2 as YYDKDF (reference sequence). Trimming stripped 0 bases from V and 4 bases from J, with 6 bases between. There are 13 residues in the CDR3.

This chain links TRBV28 with TRBJ2-3, with D possibly being TRBD1 or TRBD2 (5 bases each). The V end was cut by 2 bases, the J end by 2 bases, with 20 bases between. CDR1 is MDHEN, CDR2 SYDVKM, per germline. The length of the CDR3 is 18 residues. This CDR3 reads CASSLDVGLAGITDTQYF. CDR3 coding DNA: TGTGCCAGCAGTTTAGATGTGGGGCTAGCTGGGATCACAGATACGCAGTATTTT.

CDR3 nucleotides: TGTGCCAGCAGCTTAGGGGGTTGGTCGGTGAACACTGAAGCTTTCTTT. This translates into CASSLGGWSVNTEAFF. The chain carries TRBV7-2 and TRBJ1-1; D ambiguous. Germline assignment: CDR1 SGHTA and CDR2 FQGNSA. This CDR3 spans 16 amino acids. V lost 1 base and J lost 0, with 12 bases in between. The variable domain in full, completed from reference TRBV7-2 and TRBJ1-1, reads GAGVSQSPSNKVTEKGKDVELRCDPISGHTALYWYRQSLGQGLEFLIYFQGNSAPDKSGLPSDRFSAERTGGSVSTLTIQRTQQEDSAVYLCASSLGGWSVNTEAFFGQGTRLTVV.

This sequence joins TRBV25-1 and TRBJ2-5; D is unresolved. CDR1 MGHDK and CDR2 SYGVNS come from the germline V gene. V was clipped by 3 bases and J by 3 bases, with 23 bases between them. The CDR3 is 18 residues long. CDR3 sequence reads: CASSEYGLTSTKKETQYF. DNA of the CDR3: TGTGCCAGCAGTGAGTATGGATTGACAAGCACTAAAAAAGAGACCCAGTACTTC.

The V and J genes are TRBV10-2 and TRBJ1-2; D gene unclear. CDR3 length: 16 amino acids. Trimming pared 3 bases from V and 0 bases from J, leaving 14 bases between. The germline CDR1 and CDR2 sequences are WSHSY and SAAADI. The CDR3 is CASSDPPGRTNYGYTF. The CDR3 DNA sequence: TGCGCCAGCAGTGACCCCCCCGGGAGGACTAACTATGGCTACACCTTC.

The chain employs TRBV28 and TRBJ2-7; 11 bases match TRBD2. Germline trimming cut 5 bases from V and 2 bases from J; bases unmatched to any gene: 5. In germline, CDR1 is MDHEN, CDR2 SYDVKM. The CDR3 spans 15 residues. CDR3 sequence: CASSLTSGSPYEQYF. The CDR3, as DNA: TGTGCCAGCAGTCTTACTAGCGGGAGTCCCTACGAGCAGTACTTC.

For this clone: At the DNA level, this CDR3 is encoded by other sequences in the same sample as well. The gene calls are TRBV19 and TRBJ2-7; 9 bases match TRBD2. This CDR3 has 14 amino acids. CDR1 and CDR2 from the germline V gene are LNHDA and SQIVND (reference sequence). V gave up 3 bases and J gave up 7 bases; unmatched junction bases: 7. Here the CDR3 reads CASSMAGGPGEQYF. The DNA for the CDR3 is TGTGCCAGTAGTATGGCGGGAGGGCCAGGGGAGCAGTACTTC. Looking up the rest from reference TRBV19 and TRBJ2-7 gives the full variable domain: DGGITQSPKYLFRKEGQNVTLSCEQNLNHDAMYWYRQDPGQGLRLIYYSQIVNDFQKGDIAEGYSVSREKKESFPLTVTSAQKNPTAFYLCASSMAGGPGEQYFGPGTRLTVT.

This clone was detected a few times. The chain recombines TRBV4-1 with TRBJ2-7; 9 bases are a match to TRBD1. The CDR3 spans 16 residues. Germline CDR1 MGHRA, CDR2 YSYEKL. V lost 2 bases to trimming and J lost 4 bases; unmatched junction nucleotides: 9. CDR3 in DNA: TGCGCCAGCAGCCAATCGGGACAGGGCTTTTCGTACGAGCAGTACTTC. As protein: CASSQSGQGFSYEQYF.

This clone was counted once. J is TRBJ1-2 and V is TRBV12-3 or TRBV12-4; D is unclear. The CDR3 contains 13 residues. V shed 7 bases and J shed 1 base, with 10 bases lying between them. CDR3 amino acids: CASTVGSNYGYTF. CDR3 nucleotides: TGTGCCAGCACCGTGGGGAGTAACTATGGCTACACCTTC.

The V and J genes are TRBV4-1 and TRBJ2-7; either TRBD1 or TRBD2 may supply D (5 bases each). Looked up from germline, CDR1 is MGHRA and CDR2 is YSYEKL. V was trimmed by 1 base and J by 0 bases, leaving 10 bases between them. The CDR3 has 15 residues. CDR3 nucleotides: TGCGCCAGCAGCCAAGTGGGACCCAGCTCCTACGAGCAGTACTTC. Protein: CASSQVGPSSYEQYF.

This rearrangement joins TRBV15 to TRBJ1-2, with D tentatively TRBD1 (5 bases). The V and J ends lost 5 bases and 5 bases respectively, with 12 bases between them. This CDR3 comprises 13 residues. The germline V gene has CDR1 LNHNV and CDR2 YYDKDF (reference sequence). The CDR3 protein is CATSLTEEYGYTF. The CDR3 DNA is TGTGCCACCAGCCTGACAGAGGAGTATGGCTACACCTTC.

In the case of this clone: Other DNA sequences of this sample code for an identical CDR3. V and J are TRBV6-5 and TRBJ2-7; D remains unclear. Germline V gene lookup returns CDR1 MNHEY and CDR2 SVGAGI. V was pared by 6 bases and J by 1 base, with 4 bases between. The CDR3 length is 11 residues. The CDR3 here is CASRSSYEQYF. CDR3 nucleotide sequence: TGTGCCAGCAGAAGTTCCTACGAGCAGTACTTC.

This clone was seen a single time. The rearrangement uses TRBV9 and TRBJ2-1; D might be TRBD2 (5 bases). The V gene's germline CDR1 is SGDLS and CDR2 YYNGEE. Deletions cut 3 bases from V and 2 bases from J, with 21 bases between. The CDR3 contains 18 residues. The CDR3: CASSAVTEELDPYNEQFF. The CDR3 DNA is TGTGCCAGCAGCGCCGTCACGGAGGAGCTAGACCCCTACAATGAGCAGTTCTTC.

This clone was detected ten times or more. CDR3 sequence: CASSFPGARGNTGELFF. The CDR3 DNA follows: TGTGCCAGCAGTTTTCCAGGGGCTAGGGGTAACACCGGGGAGCTGTTTTTT. This chain connects TRBV28 to TRBJ2-2, with a weak D call TRBD1 (6 bases). The V gene's germline CDR1 is MDHEN and CDR2 SYDVKM. The V end lost 3 bases, the J end lost 2 bases, and 16 bases lay between the germline ends. The CDR3 covers 17 residues.

V and J are TRBV27 and TRBJ2-7; D not resolved. The CDR3 length is 12 residues. Germline CDR1 reads MNHEY; CDR2 reads SMNVEV (reference sequence). The V and J ends lost 3 bases and 3 bases respectively, with 6 bases between them. In DNA, the CDR3 is TGTGCCAGCAGTTTGCCCAGCTACGAGCAGTACTTC. It yields the protein CASSLPSYEQYF.

This clone was seen only a few times. V usage is TRBV7-2 and J usage is TRBJ2-1; TRBD2 might be the D (5 bases). The CDR3 has 15 amino acids. V was pared by 4 bases and J by 3 bases, with 13 bases between. Looked up from germline, CDR1 is SGHTA and CDR2 is FQGNSA. The CDR3 spells CASSSLSGDYNEQFF. As DNA, the CDR3 is TGTGCCAGCAGCTCGTTATCCGGGGACTACAATGAGCAGTTCTTC. The full variable domain, its missing parts supplied by reference TRBV7-2 and TRBJ2-1, is GAGVSQSPSNKVTEKGKDVELRCDPISGHTALYWYRQSLGQGLEFLIYFQGNSAPDKSGLPSDRFSAERTGGSVSTLTIQRTQQEDSAVYLCASSSLSGDYNEQFFGPGTRLTVL.

In its sample, this clone was seen once. The chain employs TRBV5-5 and TRBJ1-4; 12 bases are a match to TRBD1. The V segment lost 4 bases and the J segment 8 bases; nucleotides outside the gene matches: 18. The CDR3 contains 19 residues. Germline CDR1 and CDR2: SGHKS and YYEKEE (reference sequence). CDR3 amino acids: CASSPDPGQGAWRKEKLFF. DNA of the CDR3: TGTGCCAGCAGCCCCGATCCGGGACAGGGGGCTTGGCGGAAAGAAAAACTGTTTTTT.

The rearrangement joins TRBV30 to TRBJ1-3; D perhaps matches TRBD1 (5 bases). CDR3 length: 14 amino acids. Trimming took off 6 bases at V and 2 bases at J, with 14 bases between the two ends. Germline values: CDR1 GTSNPN, CDR2 SVGIG (reference sequence). CDR3: CACSLGGPGNTIYF. The DNA of the CDR3 is TGTGCCTGCTCTCTTGGGGGACCTGGAAACACCATATATTTT.

This rearrangement joins TRBV5-1 to TRBJ2-3, with D tentatively TRBD1 (6 bases). Germline CDR1 is SGHRS and CDR2 is YFSETQ. There are 14 residues in the CDR3. V dropped 2 bases and J dropped 4 bases, with 11 bases sitting between them. As DNA, the CDR3 is TGCGCCAGCAGCTTTGGACAGCGTTCAGATACGCAGTATTTT. Its translation: CASSFGQRSDTQYF.

This clone was seen once. The V call is TRBV7-6, the J call TRBJ2-2; D not resolved. The germline V and J ends were trimmed by 2 bases and 2 bases, with 9 bases remaining between them. This CDR3 spans 15 amino acids. Germline lookup yields CDR1 SGHVS and CDR2 FNYEAQ. The CDR3 spells CASSLIPVNTGELFF. For the CDR3, the DNA is TGTGCCAGCAGCTTAATACCGGTAAACACCGGGGAGCTGTTTTTT.

The rearrangement uses TRBV9 and TRBJ2-3; 7 bases align to TRBD2. CDR1 and CDR2 (germline): SGDLS, YYNGEE. V shed 7 bases, J shed 3 bases, and the junction held 8 bases outside the gene matches. The length of the CDR3 is 14 residues. The CDR3 bases are TGTGCCAGCGCGGCCAGGCGGGAGACAGATACGCAGTATTTT. Its protein product is CASAARRETDTQYF.

This rearrangement joins TRBV5-4 to TRBJ1-1, with 7 bases lining up with TRBD1. The CDR3 is 17 amino acids. The junction had 13 bases not matched to a gene; V was cut back by 4 bases and J by 1 base. Germline loops: CDR1 SGHNT, CDR2 YYREEE (reference sequence). The CDR3 sequence: CASSVPQGQSSNTEAFF. CDR3 in DNA: TGTGCCAGCAGCGTACCACAGGGGCAATCTTCGAACACTGAAGCTTTCTTT.

With regard to this clone: Other nucleotide sequences from this sample produce the same CDR3. The chain uses TRBV6-2 or TRBV6-3 and TRBJ1-5, with TRBD1 identical over 9 bases. The CDR3 totals 17 residues. The V segment lost 2 bases and the J segment 3 bases; nucleotides outside the gene matches: 8. The germline CDR1 and CDR2 sequences are MNHEY and SVGEGT. CDR3 region: CASSYVRTGVNNQPQHF. The CDR3 bases are TGTGCCAGCAGTTACGTGAGGACAGGGGTGAACAATCAGCCCCAGCATTTT.

The rearrangement uses TRBV6-5 and TRBJ2-5; D gene unclear. Per germline, CDR1 MNHEY and CDR2 SVGAGI. Trimming cost V 4 bases and J 2 bases, with 14 bases left between them. This CDR3 has 15 residues. The CDR3 DNA reads TGTGCCAGCAGTTTGGGTAGCCTCAGGCAAGAGACCCAGTACTTC. Protein: CASSLGSLRQETQYF.

The gene calls are TRBV4-1 and TRBJ1-5; no clear D gene. This CDR3 is 13 amino acids long. Germline-derived CDR1 and CDR2 are MGHRA and YSYEKL. The ends were cut back, 3 bases at V and 3 bases at J, with 6 bases in the middle. CDR3 protein: CASSQKTNQPQHF. The CDR3 DNA reads as TGCGCCAGCAGCCAGAAGACCAATCAGCCCCAGCATTTT.

The V and J genes are TRBV27 and TRBJ1-2, with a weak D call TRBD1 (6 bases). The CDR3 covers 15 residues. Germline V lookup: CDR1 MNHEY, CDR2 SMNVEV (reference sequence). The V gene lost 6 bases and the J gene lost 3 bases, with 17 bases spanning the gap. CDR3 region: CASSPRGRGDYGYTF. The CDR3 coding sequence is TGTGCCAGCAGCCCTCGGGGCAGGGGAGACTATGGCTACACCTTC.

The CDR3 DNA follows: TGTGCCAGCAAGATAGGGACAGGGGTAAGCGAGCAGTACTTC. Encoded protein: CASKIGTGVSEQYF. V is TRBV6-5 and J is TRBJ2-7, with 10 bases matching TRBD1. The V gene's germline CDR1 is MNHEY and CDR2 SVGAGI. With 7 bases clipped from V and 6 bases from J, the junction kept 9 bases outside the gene matches. This CDR3 region has 14 residues.

V gene TRBV5-1 combines with J gene TRBJ2-3; possible D gene TRBD1, 6 bases. Germline values: CDR1 SGHRS, CDR2 YFSETQ. CDR3 length equals 15 residues. V lost 4 bases and J lost 3, with 15 bases in between. The CDR3 DNA follows: TGCGCCAGCAGCGCACAGGGACCGGGGACAGATACGCAGTATTTT. Amino acids: CASSAQGPGTDTQYF.

In regard to this clone: One end of the junction fails to match germline, which may point to a read error. This sequence joins TRBV5-1 and TRBJ2-5, with TRBD2 as a possible D gene (7 bases). The CDR3 has 15 residues. The germline CDR1 and CDR2 sequences are SGHRS and YFSETQ. In nucleotides, the CDR3 is TGCGCCCGCAGCCGACGGGGGGCGGACCAAGAGACCCAGTACTTC. Protein sequence: CARSRRGADQETQYF.